The 15 T cell receptor beta chains below were found in one sample sequenced in a study of control samples from healthy donors and cancer patients. TCRdb's copy holds only in-frame clones and misses some; the assay was immunoSEQ multiplex PCR. This sample has 70,000 to 95,000 clones, with 80% to 95% found just once. Specimen: blood. Receptors were obtained from a woman in her twenties or thirties in good health.

The CDR3 sequence is CASSLGDRGPRYGYTF. The CDR3 DNA sequence: TGTGCCAGCAGCTTAGGAGACAGGGGGCCGAGGTATGGCTACACCTTC. The chain employs TRBV11-2 and TRBJ1-2; TRBD1 aligns across 10 bases. CDR1 SGHAT and CDR2 FQNNGV come from the germline V gene. CDR3 length: 16 amino acids. Losses at the gene ends were 1 base for V and 5 bases for J; bases not matched to a gene: 7.

The chain uses TRBV5-1 and TRBJ2-2; TRBD1 aligns across 7 bases. V dropped 0 bases and J dropped 5; count of bases not matched to a gene: 4. This CDR3 contains 15 residues. Germline V gives CDR1 SGHRS, CDR2 YFSETQ. The CDR3 DNA reads as TGCGCCAGCAGCTTGGCGACGACAGGGACCGGGGAGCTGTTTTTT. This translates into CASSLATTGTGELFF.

Only a few counts were recorded for this clone. This chain joins TRBV9 and TRBJ1-5, with D possibly matching TRBD1 (6 bases). The CDR3 totals 17 residues. Trimming removed 0 bases at V and 0 bases at J, with 13 bases between. Germline V CDR1 and CDR2: SGDLS, YYNGEE. In DNA, the CDR3 is TGTGCCAGCAGCGTAGGACAGGACCCCAATAGCAATCAGCCCCAGCATTTT. It specifies CASSVGQDPNSNQPQHF.

The chain recombines TRBV7-9 with TRBJ1-5; 8 bases map to TRBD1. CDR3 size: 15 residues. J gave up 5 bases and V 6 bases, and 9 bases lay outside the gene matches. Germline CDR1 and CDR2: SEHNR and FQNEAQ (reference sequence). The CDR3 sequence is CASRFMTGEYQPQHF. The DNA of the CDR3 is TGTGCCAGCAGGTTCATGACAGGGGAGTATCAGCCCCAGCATTTT.

The table lists this clone with a few counts. The rearrangement uses TRBV11-2 and TRBJ2-5; 9 bases map to TRBD2. The CDR3 sequence is 17 residues long. J gave up 5 bases and V 5 bases, and 15 bases lay outside the gene matches. Per the germline V gene, CDR1 is SGHAT and CDR2 is FQNNGV. The CDR3 coding sequence is TGTGCCAGCAGCCCCGGAGGGTGGTTAGCGGGAGTGGAGACCCAGTACTTC. This encodes CASSPGGWLAGVETQYF.

This rearrangement joins TRBV5-1 to TRBJ2-5; 12 bases match TRBD2. Germline-derived CDR1 and CDR2 are SGHRS and YFSETQ. V was pared by 2 bases and J by 5 bases, with 10 bases of the junction left unmatched. This CDR3 has 17 amino acids. The CDR3: CASSLMASGRAKETQYF. CDR3 sequence (DNA): TGCGCCAGCAGCTTAATGGCTAGCGGGAGGGCCAAGGAGACCCAGTACTTC.

The rearrangement joins TRBV6-1 to TRBJ1-2, with 8 bases aligning to TRBD1. Germline CDR1 MNHNS, CDR2 SASEGT. Germline trimming cut 2 bases from V and 4 bases from J; bases unmatched to any gene: 12. The CDR3 runs 17 residues. The CDR3 region is CASSEPDRGLFGYGYTF. CDR3 bases: TGTGCCAGCAGTGAACCCGACAGGGGCCTATTTGGCTATGGCTACACCTTC.

The chain couples TRBV6-5 to TRBJ2-7; D gene unclear. The CDR3 is 13 amino acids. CDR1 and CDR2 from the germline V gene are MNHEY and SVGAGI. V was clipped by 2 bases and J by 5 bases, with 10 bases between them. The CDR3 spells CASSYGVGNEQYF. The CDR3 bases are TGTGCCAGCAGTTACGGGGTGGGCAACGAGCAGTACTTC.

This chain links TRBV28 with TRBJ1-1, with D tentatively TRBD1 (5 bases). The germline gives CDR1 MDHEN, CDR2 SYDVKM. The CDR3 runs 11 residues. Trimming stripped 5 bases from V and 11 bases from J, with 12 bases between. DNA for the CDR3: TGTGCCAGCAGTCCAGGGCGGCGGGCTTTCTTT. Translated, it gives CASSPGRRAFF. Supplemented by reference TRBV28 and TRBJ1-1, the full variable domain reads DVKVTQSSRYLVKRTGEKVFLECVQDMDHENMFWYRQDPGLGLRLIYFSYDVKMKEKGDIPEGYSVSREKKERFSLILESASTNQTSMYLCASSPGRRAFFGQGTRLTVV.

This clone was counted only a few times. The chain recombines TRBV3-1 (or the pseudogene TRBV3-2) with TRBJ1-1, with a weak D call TRBD1 (6 bases). Germline CDR1 is LGHDT and CDR2 is YNNKEL (reference sequence). V was pared by 1 base and J by 5 bases, with 17 bases between. This CDR3 is 16 amino acids long. CDR3: CASSQVQGHLGTEAFF. CDR3 nucleotides: TGTGCCAGCAGCCAAGTACAGGGCCACTTAGGGACTGAAGCTTTCTTT.

This chain uses TRBV6-2 or TRBV6-3 with TRBJ2-3, with a tentative D call TRBD2 (5 bases). V lost 2 bases to trimming and J lost 1 base, with 22 bases between them. Germline CDR1 is MNHEY and CDR2 is SVGEGT. The CDR3 has 19 amino acids. CDR3 in amino acids: CASSYPPGGPPLRTDTQYF. CDR3 nucleotides: TGTGCCAGCAGTTACCCCCCTGGCGGGCCCCCCCTACGCACAGATACGCAGTATTTT.

With regard to this clone: Mismatch with germline at one junction end may stem from a read error. The J gene is TRBJ1-1, the V gene TRBV5-1, with a tentative D call TRBD1 (6 bases). The CDR3 is 17 residues long. The germline V gene encodes CDR1 SGHRS and CDR2 YFSETQ. The CDR3 loop is CARSWGGLGRVNTEAFF. The CDR3 nucleotides are TGCGCCCGCAGCTGGGGGGGGCTGGGACGGGTGAACACTGAAGCTTTCTTT. Together with reference TRBV5-1 and TRBJ1-1, the CDR3 gives the full variable domain: KAGVTQTPRYLIKTRGQQVTLSCSPISGHRSVSWYQQTPGQGLQFLFEYFSETQRNKGNFPGRFSGRQFSNSRSEMNVSTLELGDSALYLCARSWGGLGRVNTEAFFGQGTRLTVV.

The chain links TRBV9 to TRBJ2-7; 7 bases align to TRBD1. The CDR3 length is 15 residues. The ends lost 0 bases at V and 4 bases at J; junction bases unmatched: 7. Germline CDR1 reads SGDLS; CDR2 reads YYNGEE. CDR3 DNA: TGTGCCAGCAGCGTAGGGCAGGGGGTAGGGTACGAGCAGTACTTC. Translating gives CASSVGQGVGYEQYF.

This chain uses TRBV2 with TRBJ1-1, with D perhaps matching TRBD1 (5 bases). The V gene lost 5 bases and the J gene lost 4 bases, with 8 bases spanning the gap. CDR1 SNHLY and CDR2 FYNNEI come from the germline V gene. This CDR3 comprises 12 residues. DNA for the CDR3: TGTGCCAGCAGTCCCGGGGGCACTGAAGCTTTCTTT. Its translation: CASSPGGTEAFF.

This rearrangement joins TRBV5-4 to TRBJ1-2, with D possibly matching TRBD1 (6 bases). Deletions cut 3 bases from V and 7 bases from J, with 25 bases between. The CDR3 sequence is 17 residues long. Germline lookup yields CDR1 SGHNT and CDR2 YYREEE (reference sequence). The CDR3: CASSSPLDRSIGGGYTF. DNA for the CDR3: TGTGCCAGCAGCTCCCCCCTCGACAGGTCGATTGGGGGTGGCTACACCTTC.